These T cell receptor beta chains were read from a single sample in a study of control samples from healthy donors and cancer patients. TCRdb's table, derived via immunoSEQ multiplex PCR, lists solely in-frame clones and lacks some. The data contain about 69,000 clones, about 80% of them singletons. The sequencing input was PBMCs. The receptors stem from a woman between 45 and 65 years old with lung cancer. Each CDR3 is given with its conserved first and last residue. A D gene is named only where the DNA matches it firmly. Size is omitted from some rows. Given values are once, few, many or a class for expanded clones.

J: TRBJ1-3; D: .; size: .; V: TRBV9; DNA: TGTGCCAGCAGCGCGACAGGTAGCTCTGGAAACACCATATATTTT; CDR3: CASSATGSSGNTIYF
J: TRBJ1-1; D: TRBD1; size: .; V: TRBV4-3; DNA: TGCGCCAGCAGCCACGAGCGGACAGGGGGCATCGCAGCTTTCTTT; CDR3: CASSHERTGGIAAFF
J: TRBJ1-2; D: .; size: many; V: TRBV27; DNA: TGTGCCAGCAGTTTATCGAGGGACTATGGCTACACCTTC; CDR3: CASSLSRDYGYTF
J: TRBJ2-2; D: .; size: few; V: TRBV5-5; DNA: TGTGCCAGCAGCTTGGCAGGAGGGGCCGGGGAGCTGTTTTTT; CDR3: CASSLAGGAGELFF
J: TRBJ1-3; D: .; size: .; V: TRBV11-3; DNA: TGTGCCAGCAGCTTAGAGACTTCTGGAAACACCATATATTTT; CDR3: CASSLETSGNTIYF
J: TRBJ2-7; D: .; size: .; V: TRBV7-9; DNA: TGTGCCAGCAGCTTATCCGCCAGCTACGAGCAGTACTTC; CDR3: CASSLSASYEQYF
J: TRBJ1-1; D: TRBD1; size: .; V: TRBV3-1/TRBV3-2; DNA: TGTGCCAGCAGCCAGACAGGGGGCTGGAAAGCTTTCTTT; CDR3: CASSQTGGWKAFF
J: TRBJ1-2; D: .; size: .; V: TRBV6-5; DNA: TGTGCCAGCACTATACAGGGCTCCTCTTGGGGCTACACCTTC; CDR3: CASTIQGSSWGYTF
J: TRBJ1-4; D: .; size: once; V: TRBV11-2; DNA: TGTGCCAGCAGCTTAGGGGGACACCTGAATGAAAAACTGTTTTTT; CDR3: CASSLGGHLNEKLFF
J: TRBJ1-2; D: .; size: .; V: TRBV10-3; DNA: TGTGCCATCGGAGAGCGGGGGGATTTCTATGGCTACACCTTC; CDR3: CAIGERGDFYGYTF
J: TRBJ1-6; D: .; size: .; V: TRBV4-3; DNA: TGCGCCAGCGCGACAGGAACTAATTCACCCCTCCACTTT; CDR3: CASATGTNSPLHF
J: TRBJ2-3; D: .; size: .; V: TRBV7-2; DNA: TGTGCCAGTAGATCTCTGGCTAGCACAGATACGCAGTATTTT; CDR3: CASRSLASTDTQYF
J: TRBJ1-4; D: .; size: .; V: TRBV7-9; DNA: TGTGCCAGCAGCTTAGACCGGACAGCGAATGAAAAACTGTTTTTT; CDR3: CASSLDRTANEKLFF
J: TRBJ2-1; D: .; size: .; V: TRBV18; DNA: TGTGCCAGCTCACCACTGAGGAATGAGCAGTTCTTC; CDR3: CASSPLRNEQFF
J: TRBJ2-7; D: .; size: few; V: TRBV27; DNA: TGTGCCAGCAGACCTTCGGATATCTACGAGCAGTACTTC; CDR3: CASRPSDIYEQYF
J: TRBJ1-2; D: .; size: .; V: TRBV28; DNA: TGTGCCAGCACCCTTTTAAGTCTAGGTGGCTACACCTTC; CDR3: CASTLLSLGGYTF
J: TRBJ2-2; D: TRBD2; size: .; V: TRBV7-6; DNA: TGTGCCAGCAGCACCCGGACTAGCGGGGGGGCCGGCGGGGAGCTGTTTTTT; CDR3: CASSTRTSGGAGGELFF
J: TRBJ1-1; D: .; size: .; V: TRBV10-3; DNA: TGTGCCATCAGGACAGGTGCGAACACTGAAGCTTTCTTT; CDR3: CAIRTGANTEAFF
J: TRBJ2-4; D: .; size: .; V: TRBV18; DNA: TGTGCCAGCTCACCACCTACCAGTCAAAACATTCAGTACTTC; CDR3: CASSPPTSQNIQYF
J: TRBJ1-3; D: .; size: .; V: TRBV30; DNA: TGTGCCTGGATGGGGCGCGGAGGTAGGGGAAACACCATATATTTT; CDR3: CAWMGRGGRGNTIYF
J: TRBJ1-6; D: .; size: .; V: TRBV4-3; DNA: TGCGCCAGCAGCCAGTTAGCAGGGCCGGCGTCACCCCTCCACTTT; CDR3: CASSQLAGPASPLHF
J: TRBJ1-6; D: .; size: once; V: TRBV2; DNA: TGTGCCAGCAGTGGTGGAACGAATCGCCTAGTTAATTCACCCCTCCACTTT; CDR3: CASSGGTNRLVNSPLHF
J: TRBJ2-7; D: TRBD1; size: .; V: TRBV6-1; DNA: TGTGCCAGCAGTGATTGGACAGGGAGCTCCTACGAGCAGTACTTC; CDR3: CASSDWTGSSYEQYF
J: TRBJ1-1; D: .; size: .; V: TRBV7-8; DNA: TGTGCCAGCAGCTTAGGACCCCGGGGGCGAACTGAAGCTTTCTTT; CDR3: CASSLGPRGRTEAFF
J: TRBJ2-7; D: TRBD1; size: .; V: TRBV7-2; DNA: TGTGCCAGCAGCCGTGCAGGGGGCGGATACGAGCAGTACTTC; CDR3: CASSRAGGGYEQYF
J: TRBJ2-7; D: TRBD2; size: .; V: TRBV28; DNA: TGTGCCAGCAGTTTGTCGGCTAGCGGGGCAATCTTATACGGCTACGAGCAGTACTTC; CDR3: CASSLSASGAILYGYEQYF
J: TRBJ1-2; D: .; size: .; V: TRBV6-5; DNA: TGTGCCAGCAGTTACCAGACGGACCACTATGGCTACACCTTC; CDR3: CASSYQTDHYGYTF
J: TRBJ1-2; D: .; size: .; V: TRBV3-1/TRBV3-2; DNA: TGTGCCAGCAGCCCCCAGCTAAGGGGACGAACCTATGGCTACACCTTC; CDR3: CASSPQLRGRTYGYTF
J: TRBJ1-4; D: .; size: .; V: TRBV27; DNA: TGTGCCAGCAGTGCCTACCACAGGGAAAAACTGTTTTTT; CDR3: CASSAYHREKLFF
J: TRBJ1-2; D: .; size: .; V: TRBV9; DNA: TGTGCCAGCAGCGCCACACGGGACGGCGCCTTGTTTAGTGGCTACACCTTC; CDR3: CASSATRDGALFSGYTF
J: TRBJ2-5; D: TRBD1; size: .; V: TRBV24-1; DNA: TGTGCCACCAGTGATCGACCGGGACAGGGAGACCAGTACTTC; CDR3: CATSDRPGQGDQYF
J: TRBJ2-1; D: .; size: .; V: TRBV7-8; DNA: TGTGCCAGCAGCTTAACGACTATTTCCTACAATGAGCAGTTCTTC; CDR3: CASSLTTISYNEQFF
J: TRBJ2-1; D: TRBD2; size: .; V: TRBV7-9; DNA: TGTGCCAGCAGCTTACTAGCGGGGGGTCGTGAGCAGTTCTTC; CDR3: CASSLLAGGREQFF
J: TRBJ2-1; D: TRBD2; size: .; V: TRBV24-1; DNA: TGTGCCACCAGTGATTCACTAGCGGGGGACAATGAGCAGTTCTTC; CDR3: CATSDSLAGDNEQFF
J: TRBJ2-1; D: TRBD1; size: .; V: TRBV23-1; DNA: TGCGCCAGCAGTCCAGGGGGAGACAATGAGCAGTTCTTC; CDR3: CASSPGGDNEQFF
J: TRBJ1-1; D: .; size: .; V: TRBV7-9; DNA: TGTGCCAGCAGCCGACCAACCAATCACATGAACACTGAAGCTTTCTTT; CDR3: CASSRPTNHMNTEAFF
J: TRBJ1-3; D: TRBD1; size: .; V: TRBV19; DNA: TGTGCCAGTAGTCTCGCCTCCGGGACAGGGTCTGGAAACACCATATATTTT; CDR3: CASSLASGTGSGNTIYF
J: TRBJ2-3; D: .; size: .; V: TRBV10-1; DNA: TGCGCCACCCTTGCGGGGGATACGCAGTATTTT; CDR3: CATLAGDTQYF
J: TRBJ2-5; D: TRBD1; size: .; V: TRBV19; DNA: TGTGCCAGTAGTGTCGGGACAGGGGCGTACCAAGAGACCCAGTACTTC; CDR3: CASSVGTGAYQETQYF
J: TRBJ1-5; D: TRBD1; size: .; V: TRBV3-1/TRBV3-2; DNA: TGTGCCAGCAGCCGACAGGGAAATCAGCCCCAGCATTTT; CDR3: CASSRQGNQPQHF
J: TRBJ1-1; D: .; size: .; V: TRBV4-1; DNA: TGCGCCAGCAGCCAAGGGAGTGAAGCTTTCTTT; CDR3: CASSQGSEAFF
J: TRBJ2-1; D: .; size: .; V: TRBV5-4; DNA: TGTGCCAGCAGACGTTTTTACGGGGACAATGAGCAGTTCTTC; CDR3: CASRRFYGDNEQFF
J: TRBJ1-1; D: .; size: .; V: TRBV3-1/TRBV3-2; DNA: TGTGCCAGCAGCTCCACCGCGAAGGGGGGAACTGAAGCTTTCTTT; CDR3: CASSSTAKGGTEAFF
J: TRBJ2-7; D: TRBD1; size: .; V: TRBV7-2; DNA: TGTGCCAGCAGCCAGGACAGGGGATCCTACGAGCAGTACTTC; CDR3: CASSQDRGSYEQYF
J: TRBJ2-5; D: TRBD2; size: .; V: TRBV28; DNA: TGTGCCAGCAGAGGACTAGCGGGGGGTCGGGGAGAGACCCAGTACTTC; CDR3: CASRGLAGGRGETQYF
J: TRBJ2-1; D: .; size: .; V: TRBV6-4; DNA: TGTGCCAGCAGTGACTCGGGGCTAGGGAGCTCCTACAATGAGCAGTTCTTC; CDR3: CASSDSGLGSSYNEQFF
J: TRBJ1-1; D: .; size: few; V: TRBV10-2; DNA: TGCGCCAGCAGTGAACAGGGCGACACTGAAGCTTTCTTT; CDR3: CASSEQGDTEAFF
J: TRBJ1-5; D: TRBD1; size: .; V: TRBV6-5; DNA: TGTGCCAGCAGGGGACAGGGCAAATCTCAGCCCCAGCATTTT; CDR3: CASRGQGKSQPQHF
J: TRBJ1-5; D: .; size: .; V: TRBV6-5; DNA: TGTGCCAGCAGTCCACGGCACAGCACCAATCAGCCCCAGCATTTT; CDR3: CASSPRHSTNQPQHF
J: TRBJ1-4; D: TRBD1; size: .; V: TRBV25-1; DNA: TGTGCCAGCAGTGCCCCCGGGACAGGGCTAGGACGGAAACTGTTTTTT; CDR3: CASSAPGTGLGRKLFF
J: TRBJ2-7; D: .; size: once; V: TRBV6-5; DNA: TGTGCCAGCTCCGTCGACTACGAGCAGTACTTC; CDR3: CASSVDYEQYF